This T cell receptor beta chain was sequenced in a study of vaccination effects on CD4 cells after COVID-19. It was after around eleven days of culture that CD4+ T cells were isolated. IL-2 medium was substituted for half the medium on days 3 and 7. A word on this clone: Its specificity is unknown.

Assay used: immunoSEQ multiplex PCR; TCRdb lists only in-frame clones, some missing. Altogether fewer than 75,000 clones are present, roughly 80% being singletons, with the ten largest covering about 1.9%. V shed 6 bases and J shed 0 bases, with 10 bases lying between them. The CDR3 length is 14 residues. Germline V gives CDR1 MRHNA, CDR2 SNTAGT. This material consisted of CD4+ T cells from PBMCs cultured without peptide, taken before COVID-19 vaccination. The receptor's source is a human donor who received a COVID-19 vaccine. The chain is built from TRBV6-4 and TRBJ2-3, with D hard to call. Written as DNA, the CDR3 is TGTGCCAGCAGGGAACAGCCTAGCACAGATACGCAGTATTTT. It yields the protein CASREQPSTDTQYF.